The T cell receptor beta chain described here comes from a study of neoadjuvant anti-PD-1 for oral cavity cancer (dated by TCRdb to the early 2020s). For the study in its entirety: Three to four biweekly doses of nivolumab at 3 mg/kg were mostly administered to patients before curative-intent surgical resection. Patients who did not progress were given a fourth nivolumab dose at about day 43 and had definitive surgical resection on days 50-56. Patients with complete response, partial response or stable disease by RECIST 1.1 were defined as responders, whereas patients with progression were defined as non-responders. The parent correlative cohort had approximately twelve patients and a response rate of about 31%.

The intended sense of this specimen's time point label: after neoadjuvant nivolumab, at surgical resection. Patients were newly diagnosed with stage II-IVA oral cavity squamous cell carcinoma and had received no prior systemic or radiation treatment. The cohort was composed of patients with HPV-negative, locally advanced oral cavity squamous cell carcinoma. The samples were obtained from a longitudinal correlative study of a single-arm phase II trial testing neoadjuvant nivolumab in oral cavity squamous cell carcinoma. Subject-matched pre- and post-treatment PBMCs and tumors from three responders and three non-responders underwent genomic DNA-based TCRbeta sequencing. The Maxwell RSC DNA from Tissue kit was used to isolate genomic DNA from tumor tissue. Trimming costs V 2 bases and J 0 bases, and their ends lie 8 bases apart. CDR3 length: 14 amino acids, cysteine to phenylalanine. Of all the DNA, just the CDR3 is kept, 42 bases in frame from base 1. Sequences KGHSH (CDR1) and LQKENI (CDR2) are obtained from the germline V gene.

For survey sequencing, tumor libraries mostly used roughly 4.8 ug of input genomic DNA, with two replicates for each sample. The immunoSEQ hsTCRbeta kit was used to prepare TCRbeta libraries according to the manufacturer's instructions. The finished libraries were brought together in one pool at about 2.8 nM, which was then read using an Illumina NovaSeq 6000 S4 flow cell. The authors processed their data as follows. The immunoSEQ Analyzer handled quality control and preprocessing of the raw data. The analysis was restricted to productive rearrangements, with each unique CDR3 amino acid sequence defining a clonotype. Repertoire clonality was estimated as the Gini-Simpson index, computed with the R package tcR. Student's t test was used to compare Gini indices, and Pearson correlation was used to assess associations with tumor size change. Here the immuneACCESS table is served through TCRdb, limited to in-frame sequences with V and J called. Missing clones are a known gap in these copies; in checked studies unresolved V genes cover under half, and the rest lacks a known reason. That table is the source of V, J and clone size, and D and trimming were worked out from the DNA. The sample table lists 37,000 or so clones, about 36% of them with a count of one. The ten most abundant clones make up roughly a sixth of the sample.

Study-wide conclusions, independent of this receptor: TCR analyses included only three patients per response group, and the authors called for larger cohorts for validation. Greater tumor shrinkage correlated with larger post-treatment sizes of preexisting intratumoral clones, which suggests that expansion of preexisting clones contributed to response. Higher pretreatment blood Treg/Th17 ratios correlated with higher pretreatment blood TCRbeta clonality and lower post-treatment tumor TCRbeta clonality.

This clone was counted a few times. Its recognized antigen is unknown. Within one base of it there is no much larger clone, and no base qualities were kept. This TCR came from a person aged 35-79 years with oral cavity squamous cell carcinoma. The chain employs TRBV18 and TRBJ2-7; a weak D assignment points to TRBD2 (5 bases agree). Sequences were derived from tumor tissue, sampled after nivolumab (anti-PD-1) treatment. The CDR3 corresponds to CASSPSGGSYEQYF. The DNA sequence is given as TGTGCCAGCTCACCATCCGGAGGCTCCTACGAGCAGTACTTC.